This section outlines one TCR beta chain sequence together with its context. Here immunoSEQ multiplex PCR was the method, and the copy in TCRdb shows in-frame clones only, minus some. The table shows roughly 80,000 clones, with about nine tenths occurring only once. Germline CDR1 and CDR2: MNHNY and SVGAGI (reference sequence). V lost 7 bases to trimming and J lost 0 bases; unmatched junction nucleotides: 5. The length of the CDR3 is 14 residues. The entry originates in a study of glioma-infiltrating T cells after dendritic cell vaccination. For the study at large: Autologous tumor lysate-pulsed dendritic cell vaccination was given between 2003 and 2012. Patients received three intradermal dendritic cell vaccine injections at biweekly intervals.

Time point described: after dendritic cell vaccination, including at tumor progression/relapse. Blood PBMC samples: pre-vaccination, two weeks post third vaccination, and at tumor progression. The source is a human donor with glioblastoma. This rearrangement joins TRBV6-6 to TRBJ1-1; 7 bases match TRBD1. This specimen was blood, taken after dendritic cell vaccination. CDR3 region: CASTWDSMNTEAFF. The CDR3 DNA reads as TGTGCCAGCACCTGGGACAGTATGAACACTGAAGCTTTCTTT.